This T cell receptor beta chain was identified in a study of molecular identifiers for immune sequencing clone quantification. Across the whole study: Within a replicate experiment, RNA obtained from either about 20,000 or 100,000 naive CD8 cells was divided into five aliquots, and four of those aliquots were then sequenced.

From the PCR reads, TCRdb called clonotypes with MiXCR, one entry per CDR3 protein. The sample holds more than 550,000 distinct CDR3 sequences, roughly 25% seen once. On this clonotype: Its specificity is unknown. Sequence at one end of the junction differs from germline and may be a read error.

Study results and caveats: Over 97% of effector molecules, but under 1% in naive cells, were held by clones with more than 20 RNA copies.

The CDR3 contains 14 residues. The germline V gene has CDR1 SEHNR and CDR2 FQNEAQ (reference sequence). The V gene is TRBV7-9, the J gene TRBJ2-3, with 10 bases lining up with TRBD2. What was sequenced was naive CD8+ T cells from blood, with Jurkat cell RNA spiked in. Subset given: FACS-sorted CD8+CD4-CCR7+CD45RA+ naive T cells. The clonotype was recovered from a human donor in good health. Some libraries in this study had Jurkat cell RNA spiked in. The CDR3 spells CASAISGGVGTQCF. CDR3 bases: TGTGCCAGCGCCATAAGCGGGGGGGTGGGTACGCAGTGTTTT.